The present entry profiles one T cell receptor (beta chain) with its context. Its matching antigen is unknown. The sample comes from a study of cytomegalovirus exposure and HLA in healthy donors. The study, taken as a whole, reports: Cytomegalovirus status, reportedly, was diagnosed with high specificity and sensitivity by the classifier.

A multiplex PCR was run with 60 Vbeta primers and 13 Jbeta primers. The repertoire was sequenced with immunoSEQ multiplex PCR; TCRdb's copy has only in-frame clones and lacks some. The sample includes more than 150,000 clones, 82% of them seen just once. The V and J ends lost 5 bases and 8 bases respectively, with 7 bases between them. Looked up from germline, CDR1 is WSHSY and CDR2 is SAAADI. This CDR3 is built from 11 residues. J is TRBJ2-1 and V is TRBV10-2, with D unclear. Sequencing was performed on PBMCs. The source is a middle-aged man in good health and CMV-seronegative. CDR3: CASSPLYEQFF. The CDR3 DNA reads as TGCGCCAGCAGTCCACTGTATGAGCAGTTCTTC.